The sample holds many counts of the clone carrying this T cell receptor (beta chain). What it binds is unknown. The 5'RACE method, run with constant-segment primers, produced TCR alpha and TCR beta cDNA libraries (carrying sample barcodes and UMIs). Each CDR3 protein is one row after TCRdb ran MiXCR on the 5' RACE reads. The table shows roughly 12,000 distinct CDR3 sequences, with about 14% occurring only once. This sample is part of a study of T-cell memory formation after mild COVID-19. At the level of the study: TCR clusters largely stayed donor specific. General observations from the study: The pre-infection memory compartment contained some responding clones, suggesting cross-reactive memory joined. Second-wave clones with a day 37 peak had unconfirmed SARS-CoV-2 specificity.

The CDR3 consists of 15 residues. V was cut by 0 bases and J by 7 bases, with 16 bases left in between. Germline CDR1 is SGHVS and CDR2 is FNYEAQ. This clonotype was sampled from a man younger than 30 who had mild COVID-19 (a few samples of this study predate the infection). Cell type and time point are not known. The chain is built from TRBV7-6 and TRBJ2-7, with unresolved D. The sequenced sample consisted of PBMCs or a T cell subset sorted from them (not recorded which). The CDR3 region is CASSLAVYGVDEQYF. For the CDR3, the DNA is TGTGCCAGCAGCTTAGCTGTGTACGGAGTGGATGAGCAGTACTTC.